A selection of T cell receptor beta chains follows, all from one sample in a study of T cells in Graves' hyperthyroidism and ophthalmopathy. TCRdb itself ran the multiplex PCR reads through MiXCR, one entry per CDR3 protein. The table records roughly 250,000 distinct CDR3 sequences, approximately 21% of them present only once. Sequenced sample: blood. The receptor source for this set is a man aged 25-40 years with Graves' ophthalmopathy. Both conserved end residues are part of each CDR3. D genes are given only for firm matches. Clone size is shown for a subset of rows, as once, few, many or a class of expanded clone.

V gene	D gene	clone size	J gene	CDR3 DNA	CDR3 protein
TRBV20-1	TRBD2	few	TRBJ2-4	TGCAGTGCTAGTGAGGCCTCAGGACTAGTGAAGCACATTCAGTACTTC	CSASEASGLVKHIQYF
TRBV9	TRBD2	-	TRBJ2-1	TGTGCCAGCAGCGTAGGGTTAGCGGGAGCAACTGAGCAGTTCTTC	CASSVGLAGATEQFF
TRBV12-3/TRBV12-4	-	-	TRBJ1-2	TGTGCCAGCAGCACAAGGCTGGGGGGAGCTAACTATGGCTACACCTTC	CASSTRLGGANYGYTF
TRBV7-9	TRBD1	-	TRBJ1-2	TGTGCCAGCAGCAAAAGGACAGGGGAATATGGCTACACCTTC	CASSKRTGEYGYTF
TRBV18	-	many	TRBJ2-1	TGTGCCAGCTCATCCTGGGGAGGATACAATGAGCAGTTCTTC	CASSSWGGYNEQFF
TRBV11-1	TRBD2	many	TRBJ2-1	TGTGCCAGCAGCTTAGCGGGGACTAGCGGATTTGAGCAGTTCTTC	CASSLAGTSGFEQFF
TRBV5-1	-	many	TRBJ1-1	TGCGCCAGCAGCTTGGATACGGGAACTGAAGCTTTCTTT	CASSLDTGTEAFF
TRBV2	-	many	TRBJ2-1	TGTGCCAGCAGTGAGACCTACAATGAGCAGTTCTTC	CASSETYNEQFF
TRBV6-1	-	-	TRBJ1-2	TGTGCCAGCAGTGTGTCAGGGGACTATGGCTACACCTTC	CASSVSGDYGYTF
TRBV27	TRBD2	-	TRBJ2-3	TGTGCCAGCAGTGCCTGGACTAGCGGGGGAGGAACAGATACGCAGTATTTT	CASSAWTSGGGTDTQYF
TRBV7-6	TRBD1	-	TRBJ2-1	TGTGCCAGCACCCTTAAAATTCAGGGGGCCCCCTACAATGAGCAGTTCTTC	CASTLKIQGAPYNEQFF